This T cell receptor beta chain was recorded in a study of T cell repertoires in cytomegalovirus infection (dated 2019 in TCRdb). Describing the broader study: Peptide stimulations targeted recently identified HLA-C-restricted CMV epitopes, whose presentation resists viral immunomodulation, together with well-studied HLA-B-restricted epitopes. Donor HLA type was relevant to the analysis, as public TCR beta signatures indicated carriage of CMV infection together with the matching HLA type. General study outcomes and caveats: The ex vivo response was dominated by HLA-C-restricted CMV-specific TCR beta clonotypes, which also provided the single most frequent clonotype in two of eight donors. In both this cohort and an independent roughly 350-donor cohort, the cumulative frequency of public TCR beta family members distinguished carriers of CMV infection plus the relevant HLA type.

What this sample's treatment or condition label stands for: in vitro stimulation with specific CMV peptide epitopes to enrich CMV-specific T cells. Concerning this clonotype: Its specific antigen is unknown. No base quality information exists; no much larger clone differs at one position.

Sequencing relied on an Illumina HiSeq 1500. The public reads were reanalyzed by TCRdb: fastp trimming at Q25, MiXCR alignment, in-frame beta chains only. Each CDR3 protein appears once, grouped with its most common genes and DNA. The sample table records about a million distinct CDR3 sequences; 31% of these occur just once. Of the sample, around an eighth falls within the top ten clones. This clonotype was obtained from a human donor in good health (CMV status not recorded). Some clones in this sample may be carry-over from other donors' samples. Sequenced here: cultured CD8+ T cells from PBMCs, sampled from culture after CMV antigen stimulation.

The nucleotide sequence is TGCAGTGCTAGGGACATATACTCCTACGAGCAGTACTTC. Its protein is CSARDIYSYEQYF. The chain was built from TRBV20-1 and TRBJ2-7; matching of 5 bases hints at TRBD1 as the D gene. Inclusive of the bounding cysteine and phenylalanine, the CDR3 is 13 residues long. Just the 39-base CDR3 DNA is kept, in frame starting at base 1. As encoded in the germline V gene (reference sequence), CDR1 is DFQATT while CDR2 is SNEGSKA. Trimming costs V 3 bases and J 0 bases, and their ends lie 9 bases apart.